Following are 11 T cell receptor beta chains from one sample sequenced in a study of CD8 T cells in Susac syndrome. The RNA input was 0.5 to 1 ug, and it was reverse transcribed with random hexamers. One entry per CDR3 protein results from TCRdb running MiXCR on the immunoSEQ multiplex PCR reads. The data show some 190,000 distinct CDR3 sequences, approximately 96% seen once. Sequencing input: CD4+ T cells from PBMCs. These receptors all stem from a human donor with multiple sclerosis.

The chain links TRBV24-1 to TRBJ2-7, with 10 nucleotides matching TRBD1. From germline, CDR1 is KGHDR and CDR2 SFDVKD. The J segment lost 3 bases and the V segment lost 5 bases, leaving 9 bases of the junction unmatched. The CDR3 length is 16 residues. As DNA, the CDR3 is TGTGCCACCAGTGGTCCCCGCGGGACAGGGGACTACGAGCAGTACTTC. Amino acid sequence: CATSGPRGTGDYEQYF.

The chain has TRBV5-1 and TRBJ2-3, with TRBD1 identical over 9 bases. V dropped 4 bases and J dropped 3; count of bases not matched to a gene: 6. Germline V gene lookup returns CDR1 SGHRS and CDR2 YFSETQ. This CDR3 has 15 residues. The DNA for the CDR3 is TGCGCCAGCAGCATCGGGACAGGGCCTACAGATACGCAGTATTTT. It yields the protein CASSIGTGPTDTQYF.

The genes are TRBV20-1 and TRBJ1-1; 7 bases match TRBD1. The CDR3 loop spans 14 amino acids. The germline gives CDR1 DFQATT, CDR2 SNEGSKA (reference sequence). Unmatched junction bases numbered 9, after V lost 5 bases and J lost 3 bases. CDR3 DNA: TGCAGTGCTGGTTCTAGACAGGGTCACACTGAAGCTTTCTTT. Encoded protein: CSAGSRQGHTEAFF.

The rearrangement joins TRBV7-2 to TRBJ2-5; the D gene is possibly TRBD2 (6 bases). This CDR3 is 16 amino acids long. Germline V gene sequence: CDR1 SGHTA, CDR2 FQGNSA. V lost 5 bases, J lost 0 bases, and 16 bases lay in between. The CDR3 region is CASSRRGIEYQETQYF. The CDR3 nucleotides are TGTGCCAGCAGCCGGAGGGGAATCGAGTACCAAGAGACCCAGTACTTC.

The chain employs TRBV29-1 and TRBJ1-2; 8 nucleotides match TRBD1. The J segment lost 3 bases and the V segment lost 4 bases, leaving 1 base of the junction unmatched. The germline CDR1 and CDR2 sequences are SQVTM and ANQGSEA. This CDR3 is 12 amino acids long. The CDR3 region has the DNA TGCAGCGTTGTGGGACAGGACTATGGCTACACCTTC. It specifies CSVVGQDYGYTF.

CDR3 loop: CASSGTFGVAYGYTF. CDR3 sequence (DNA): TGTGCCAGCAGCGGGACATTCGGGGTAGCCTATGGCTACACCTTC. V gene TRBV7-9 combines with J gene TRBJ1-2; tentatively, D is TRBD1 (6 bases). The CDR3 consists of 15 residues. V was cut by 5 bases and J by 4 bases, with 17 bases left in between. Germline assignment: CDR1 SEHNR and CDR2 FQNEAQ (reference sequence). Looking up the rest from reference TRBV7-9 and TRBJ1-2 gives the full variable domain: DTGVSQNPRHKITKRGQNVTFRCDPISEHNRLYWYRQTLGQGPEFLTYFQNEAQLEKSRLLSDRFSAERPKGSFSTLEIQRTEQGDSAMYLCASSGTFGVAYGYTFGSGTRLTVV.

The CDR3 coding sequence is TGCGCCAGCAGACTAGCGGAAGAGACCCAGTACTTC. It is translated as CASRLAEETQYF. The V call is TRBV5-1, the J call TRBJ2-5; 8 nucleotides line up with TRBD2. The CDR3 runs to 12 residues. Looked up from germline, CDR1 is SGHRS and CDR2 is YFSETQ. Trimming cost V 5 bases and J 3 bases; bases outside gene matches: 0.

V is TRBV29-1 and J is TRBJ1-1; D is perhaps TRBD1 (6 bases). This CDR3 region has 13 residues. Germline V gene data show CDR1 as SQVTM and CDR2 as ANQGSEA. The V and J ends lost 5 bases and 1 base respectively, with 11 bases between them. The CDR3 region is CSVFKQGNTEAFF. In DNA, the CDR3 is TGCAGCGTTTTCAAACAGGGGAACACTGAAGCTTTCTTT.

The rearrangement uses TRBV28 and TRBJ2-1, with TRBD1 as a possible D gene (6 bases). Trimming shortened V by 5 bases and J by 2 bases, and 13 bases separated the two germline ends. In germline, CDR1 is MDHEN, CDR2 SYDVKM. The CDR3 has 15 residues. The DNA for the CDR3 is TGTGCCAGCAGTACCCATGGGGGCACCTACAATGAGCAGTTCTTC. Its protein is CASSTHGGTYNEQFF.

This rearrangement joins TRBV6-2 or TRBV6-3 to TRBJ2-3, with a possible D match to TRBD1 (5 bases). This CDR3 has 14 residues. V lost 1 base and J lost 3, with 8 bases in between. From germline, CDR1 is MNHEY and CDR2 SVGEGT. CDR3 sequence: CASSYFPGTDTQYF. CDR3 sequence (DNA): TGTGCCAGCAGTTACTTCCCAGGGACAGATACGCAGTATTTT.

This chain links TRBV11-2 with TRBJ1-1; D remains ambiguous. The germline V and J ends were trimmed by 7 bases and 1 base, with 13 bases remaining between them. CDR1 is SGHAT, CDR2 FQNNGV, per germline. The CDR3 covers 14 residues. The CDR3 sequence is CASKWVGKNTEAFF. CDR3 nucleotide sequence: TGTGCCAGCAAATGGGTAGGGAAGAACACTGAAGCTTTCTTT.